One and the same sample provided the 21 T cell receptor beta chains below, sequenced in a study of Graves' ophthalmopathy and Graves' hyperthyroidism. The TCR beta CDR3 regions underwent amplification from RNA transcripts. The authors performed first-round RT-PCR with HTBI primers and then a second-round multiplex PCR. TCRdb recomputed calls from the multiplex PCR reads with MiXCR, one row per CDR3 protein. Of around 1.1 million distinct CDR3 sequences listed, about 40% are singletons. The sequenced material came from peripheral blood or thyroid tissue (not recorded which). The receptors were sampled from an adult man with Graves' hyperthyroidism.

The chain has TRBV2 and TRBJ1-4; D is unresolved. CDR1 and CDR2 from the germline V gene are SNHLY and FYNNEI. This CDR3 is built from 12 residues. V was trimmed by 7 bases and J by 4 bases, leaving 7 bases between them. Here the CDR3 reads CASTDHNEKLFF. In nucleotides, the CDR3 is TGTGCCAGCACGGACCATAATGAAAAACTGTTTTTT.

This clonotype was detected many times. The V call is TRBV5-5, the J call TRBJ1-3; D is unresolved. The V and J ends lost 1 base and 8 bases respectively, with 7 bases between them. The CDR3 consists of 12 residues. Germline V gene data show CDR1 as SGHKS and CDR2 as YYEKEE (reference sequence). The chain's CDR3 is CASSLTEDTIYF. CDR3 bases: TGTGCCAGCAGCTTGACGGAAGACACCATATATTTT.

The chain links TRBV7-8 to TRBJ2-7; D not resolved. The CDR3 runs 14 residues. Looked up from germline, CDR1 is SGHVS and CDR2 is FQNEAQ. V lost 5 bases to trimming and J lost 6 bases, with 17 bases between them. CDR3 sequence reads: CASSPMWFTGEQYF. The DNA for the CDR3 is TGTGCCAGCAGCCCGATGTGGTTTACGGGCGAGCAGTACTTC.

The chain is built from TRBV7-2 and TRBJ1-3; no clear D gene. The CDR3 has 13 residues. V was pared by 4 bases and J by 9 bases, with 13 bases between. Germline V gene data show CDR1 as SGHTA and CDR2 as FQGNSA. The CDR3 region is CASSSDSESTIYF. The DNA of the CDR3 is TGTGCCAGCAGCTCCGATTCTGAAAGCACCATATATTTT.

Worth noting for this clonotype: One end of the junction varies from germline; a read error may be responsible. V and J are TRBV7-2 and TRBJ2-5; no clear D. Germline lookup yields CDR1 SGHTA and CDR2 FQGNSA. The CDR3 has 15 amino acids. The CDR3 nucleotides read TGCGCCAGCAGCCGAGAACCAGTTCCCGCGGAGACCCAGTACTTC. Its protein is CASSREPVPAETQYF.

The chain combines TRBV21-1 with TRBJ1-5; the D call in the table, TRBD1, was not verified against the DNA. TRBV21-1 is a pseudogene locus. The CDR3 length is 20 residues. This chain's CDR3 is CASSKSCTGTVKNSNQPQHF. CDR3 bases: TGTGCCAGCAGCAAAAGCTGCACCGGGACAGTAAAAAATAGCAATCAGCCCCAGCATTTT.

This clonotype has a count of ten or more. Germline and junction disagree at one end, which may indicate a read error. The V call is TRBV10-3, the J call TRBJ2-5, with TRBD2 as a possible D gene (5 bases). The germline CDR1 and CDR2 sequences are ENHRY and SYGVKD. There are 16 residues in the CDR3. CDR3 bases: TGTGCCAGCAGTTACCTGAGGGAGAGTCGGTCAGAGACCCAGTACTTC. The encoded protein is CASSYLRESRSETQYF.

In the case of this clonotype: Being one base from a much bigger clone, this may be a read error. The chain links TRBV14 to TRBJ1-1; no clear D. Germline CDR1 and CDR2: SGHDN and FVKESK. The CDR3 is made up of 13 amino acids. V lost 0 bases, J lost 3 bases, and 5 bases lay in between. The CDR3, as DNA: TGTGCCAGCAGCCAAGATTTCTACACTGAAGCTTTCTTT. It is translated as CASSQDFYTEAFF.

This clonotype was counted many times. The CDR3, as DNA: TGCGCCAGCTGTTATGGGGGGTTGAACACTGAAGCTTTCTTT. Protein sequence: CASCYGGLNTEAFF. The chain has TRBV5-1 and TRBJ1-1; D possibly corresponds to TRBD1 (5 bases). Per germline, CDR1 SGHRS and CDR2 YFSETQ. The V end lost 7 bases, the J end lost 0 bases, and 13 bases lay between the germline ends. The CDR3 extends over 14 amino acids.

This rearrangement joins TRBV7-6 to TRBJ1-1, with TRBD1 matching 8 bases. V lost 11 bases to trimming and J lost 11 bases; unmatched junction nucleotides: 25. Per germline, CDR1 SGHVS and CDR2 FNYEAQ. This CDR3 contains 16 residues. The DNA of the CDR3 is TGTGCCGGGGGGATCTGGACAGGGAGGCGAAGAGGGCCGGCTTTCTTT. It translates to CAGGIWTGRRRGPAFF.

The chain has TRBV19 and TRBJ2-2; TRBD1 is a possible D gene (6 bases). The length of the CDR3 is 15 residues. Trimming removed 3 bases from V and 6 bases from J, with 14 bases in between. Germline CDR1 and CDR2: LNHDA and SQIVND (reference sequence). The CDR3 nucleotides are TGTGCCAGTAGTATGACCCAGGGGTTGGCCGGGGAGCTGTTTTTT. As protein: CASSMTQGLAGELFF.

Note on this clonotype: It may be a read error: a sequence one base away is much more abundant. This sequence joins TRBV10-3 and TRBJ1-4; D unresolved. Trimming stripped 5 bases from V and 12 bases from J, with 13 bases between. Germline CDR1 ENHRY, CDR2 SYGVKD. The CDR3 consists of 12 residues. The CDR3 nucleotides read TGTGCCATCAGTTACCCTCAGTGGGAACTGTTTTTT. Translation gives CAISYPQWELFF.

The J gene is TRBJ2-5, the V gene TRBV4-3, with 10 positions matching TRBD2. The CDR3 is made up of 18 amino acids. V trimming: 0 bases; J trimming: 4 bases; junction bases outside the gene matches: 11. The germline CDR1 and CDR2 sequences are LGHNA and YSLEER. The CDR3 spells CASSQDGGSGRFGETQYF. The CDR3 DNA follows: TGCGCCAGCAGCCAAGATGGGGGTAGCGGGAGGTTTGGAGAGACCCAGTACTTC.

This clonotype was seen ten or more times. The chain combines TRBV4-1 with TRBJ2-7; D is unclear. CDR1 is MGHRA, CDR2 YSYEKL, per germline. The CDR3 loop spans 14 amino acids. V was trimmed by 0 bases and J by 0 bases, leaving 6 bases between them. CDR3 amino acids: CASSQEPNSYEQYF. CDR3 bases: TGCGCCAGCAGCCAAGAGCCAAACTCCTACGAGCAGTACTTC.

This clonotype was found a few times. This chain joins TRBV11-2 and TRBJ2-2, with 7 bases identical to TRBD2. V dropped 7 bases and J dropped 6; count of bases not matched to a gene: 14. Germline values: CDR1 SGHAT, CDR2 FQNNGV. The CDR3 totals 16 residues. The CDR3 is CASTLSGTGGPGELFF. The CDR3 coding sequence is TGTGCCAGCACCCTCTCCGGGACGGGAGGACCCGGGGAGCTGTTTTTT.

The chain employs TRBV20-1 and TRBJ1-1, with a weak D call TRBD1 (5 bases). This CDR3 contains 15 residues. Germline V gene data show CDR1 as DFQATT and CDR2 as SNEGSKA (reference sequence). Deletions cut 0 bases from V and 0 bases from J, with 11 bases between. The CDR3 DNA reads as TGCAGTGCTAGAGATTGGGACGGTATGAACACTGAAGCTTTCTTT. Translated: CSARDWDGMNTEAFF.

V and J are TRBV19 and TRBJ2-6, with 10 positions matching TRBD2. The CDR3 length is 15 residues. J gave up 3 bases and V 9 bases, and 5 bases lay outside the gene matches. Germline values: CDR1 LNHDA, CDR2 SQIVND (reference sequence). In DNA, the CDR3 is TGTGCCAGCATCCCTAGCGGGAGTGGGGCCAACGTCCTGACTTTC. Translation: CASIPSGSGANVLTF.

The chain carries TRBV6-6 and TRBJ2-7; D call uncertain. This CDR3 has 11 amino acids. V lost 10 bases to trimming and J lost 2 bases, with 9 bases between them. Germline loops: CDR1 MNHNY, CDR2 SVGAGI (reference sequence). Written as DNA, the CDR3 is TGTGCCATCCGGGCCCCCTACGAGCAGTACTTC. It codes for CAIRAPYEQYF.

This clonotype was observed at least ten times. V usage is TRBV5-1 and J usage is TRBJ1-6; TRBD1 is a possible D gene (5 bases). Germline CDR1 reads SGHRS; CDR2 reads YFSETQ. The CDR3 totals 15 residues. The V and J ends lost 0 bases and 10 bases respectively, with 14 bases between them. The CDR3 region has the DNA TGCGCCAGCAGCTTGGGGTCGCAGGGAAGCTCACCCCTCCACTTT. This sequence encodes CASSLGSQGSSPLHF. The whole variable domain, remainder taken from reference TRBV5-1 and TRBJ1-6, is KAGVTQTPRYLIKTRGQQVTLSCSPISGHRSVSWYQQTPGQGLQFLFEYFSETQRNKGNFPGRFSGRQFSNSRSEMNVSTLELGDSALYLCASSLGSQGSSPLHFGNGTRLTVT.

The genes are TRBV7-9 and TRBJ1-2, with D possibly TRBD1 on 5 matching bases. The germline V and J ends were trimmed by 6 bases and 7 bases, with 27 bases remaining between them. Germline V gene data show CDR1 as SEHNR and CDR2 as FQNEAQ (reference sequence). This CDR3 has 17 amino acids. CDR3 sequence reads: CASSLNLDWGKVRGYTF. In DNA form, the CDR3 reads TGTGCCAGCAGTTTAAATTTGGATTGGGGGAAAGTGCGTGGCTACACCTTC.

This clonotype was counted a few times. CDR3 amino acids: CAISESRRMLRTDTQYF. The DNA of the CDR3 is TGTGCCATCAGTGAGTCGAGGAGGATGCTCCGCACAGATACGCAGTATTTT. The chain links TRBV10-3 to TRBJ2-3; D may be TRBD2 (5 bases). V lost 0 bases and J lost 1, with 14 bases in between. The germline gives CDR1 ENHRY, CDR2 SYGVKD. CDR3 length equals 17 residues.